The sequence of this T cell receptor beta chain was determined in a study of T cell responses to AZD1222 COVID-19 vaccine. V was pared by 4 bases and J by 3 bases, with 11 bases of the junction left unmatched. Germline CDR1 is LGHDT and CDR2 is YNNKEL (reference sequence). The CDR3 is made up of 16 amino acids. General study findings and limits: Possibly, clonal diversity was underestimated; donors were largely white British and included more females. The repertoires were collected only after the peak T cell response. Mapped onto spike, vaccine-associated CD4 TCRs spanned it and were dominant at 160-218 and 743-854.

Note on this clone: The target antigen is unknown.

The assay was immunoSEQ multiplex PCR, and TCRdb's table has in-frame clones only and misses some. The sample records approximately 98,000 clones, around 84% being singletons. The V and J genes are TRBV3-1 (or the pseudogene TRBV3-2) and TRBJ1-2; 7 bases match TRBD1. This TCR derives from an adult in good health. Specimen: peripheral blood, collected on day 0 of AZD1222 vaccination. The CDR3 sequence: CASSPSTGRGDYGYTF. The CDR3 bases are TGTGCCAGCAGCCCTTCGACAGGGCGGGGAGACTATGGCTACACCTTC.